This TCR beta chain was retrieved from a study of blood T cells in healthy people across ages. This CDR3 spans 12 amino acids. After removal of 6 bases from V and 5 bases from J, the junction contained 7 bases not matched to a gene. CDR1 SQVTM and CDR2 ANQGSEA come from the germline V gene. The use of a sample-barcoded 5' primer and a J-beta primer mix characterized a second PCR of 7 to 11 cycles. Every molecule of cDNA carried a tag from a template-switch adaptor with 12 random nucleotides. TCRdb re-called the 5' RACE reads with MiXCR, one entry per CDR3 protein. The sample records about 630,000 distinct CDR3 sequences, more than 20% being singletons.

This sequence joins TRBV29-1 and TRBJ2-7; 7 bases match TRBD1. The TCR sequence derives from a man aged 70-80 years in good health. Specimen: blood. CDR3 nucleotides: TGCAGCGTCGGACAGGCTGCCCACGAGCAGTACTTC. Protein: CSVGQAAHEQYF.